These T cell receptor beta chains were read from a single sample in a study of OX40 agonist ivuxolimab in advanced cancers. Clones were sequenced by immunoSEQ multiplex PCR, and TCRdb holds only the in-frame ones, with some missing. Here the sample spans 80,000 to 85,000 clones, just over 85% being singletons. Sample: CD4+ or CD8+ T cells sorted from blood, taken in a trial of the OX40 agonist ivuxolimab. Source of these receptors: an adult with an advanced solid tumor such as melanoma, head and neck, liver or kidney cancer. Both conserved end residues are trimmed from each CDR3. The D gene is left open where the match is weak.

ASSHRLVLT	NA	TRBV5-6	TRBJ2-6
ASSLASWGSTDTQY	NA	TRBV7-6	TRBJ2-3
ASSLGTGFPGELF	TRBD1	TRBV5-4	TRBJ2-2
ASRDTGYQPQH	NA	TRBV6-6	TRBJ1-5
ASSLGDRDIEKLF	TRBD1	TRBV11-2	TRBJ1-4
ASSSGQNYGYT	NA	TRBV7-2	TRBJ1-2
ASSSSLAGRDEQF	TRBD2	TRBV7-7	TRBJ2-1
ASSYGRNTEAF	NA	TRBV6-5	TRBJ1-1
ASSFGGISGNTIY	NA	TRBV7-9	TRBJ1-3
SVEKAELNYGYT	NA	TRBV29-1	TRBJ1-2